The 3 T cell receptor beta chains below come from one sample, sequenced in a study of OX40 agonist ivuxolimab in advanced cancers. Assay: immunoSEQ multiplex PCR; the TCRdb copy retains only in-frame clones and omits some. The data hold under 80,000 clones, with about 85% observed a single time. Material: CD4+ or CD8+ T cells sorted from blood, obtained in a trial of the OX40 agonist ivuxolimab. These receptors all come from an adult with an advanced solid tumor such as melanoma, head and neck, liver or kidney cancer.

The rearrangement links TRBV7-8 to TRBJ2-3; D is undetermined. The germline gives CDR1 SGHVS, CDR2 FQNEAQ. The CDR3 spans 16 residues. Deletions cut 8 bases from V and 4 bases from J, with 22 bases between. The CDR3 DNA reads as TGTGCCAGCGGGCCCTCGGCAACTAAGGCGGCAGATACGCAGTATTTT. It codes for CASGPSATKAADTQYF.

This clone has just one count. This chain connects TRBV5-5 to TRBJ1-1, with 8 nucleotides matching TRBD1. The CDR3 is 14 residues long. Per germline, CDR1 SGHKS and CDR2 YYEKEE (reference sequence). With V trimmed by 3 bases and J by 0 bases, 1 base remained unmatched. CDR3: CASSSTGVNTEAFF. For the CDR3, the DNA is TGTGCCAGCAGCTCGACAGGGGTGAACACTGAAGCTTTCTTT.

The chain uses TRBV4-1 and TRBJ2-3; TRBD2 agrees at 8 bases. The germline V gene has CDR1 MGHRA and CDR2 YSYEKL. Trimming removed 1 base from V and 2 bases from J; junction bases left unmatched: 5. The CDR3 sequence is 16 residues long. This CDR3 reads CASSQVAGGNTDTQYF. CDR3 coding DNA: TGCGCCAGCAGCCAAGTGGCGGGGGGTAACACAGATACGCAGTATTTT.